The 31 T cell receptor beta chains reported below all come from one sample, sequenced in a study of lymphopenia after photon versus proton radiotherapy. Assay: immunoSEQ multiplex PCR; the TCRdb copy retains only in-frame clones and omits some. This sample has about 160,000 clones, with around 85% found just once. This sample comprised peripheral blood, obtained from a patient treated with photon-based radiotherapy. These receptors all come from a man in his fifties with gastric cancer.

The chain recombines TRBV5-6 with TRBJ1-1; TRBD1 agrees at 8 bases. The V gene end was trimmed by 1 base and the J gene end by 6 bases; junction bases not matched to a gene: 5. The germline gives CDR1 SGHDT, CDR2 YYEEEE. The length of the CDR3 is 14 residues. The CDR3 DNA is TGTGCCAGCAGCTTGTACAGGGGGTCGTCTGAAGCTTTCTTT. This translates into CASSLYRGSSEAFF.

This chain links TRBV7-6 with TRBJ1-1; D is unresolved. CDR1 is SGHVS and CDR2 is FNYEAQ in the germline V gene. The CDR3 is 13 residues long. Trimming removed 5 bases at V and 4 bases at J, with 11 bases between. In nucleotides, the CDR3 is TGTGCCAGCAGCCAAGGATCGGGCACTGAAGCTTTCTTT. Translation gives CASSQGSGTEAFF.

The chain recombines TRBV19 with TRBJ1-5; 9 bases agree with TRBD1. V shed 4 bases and J 4 bases; nucleotides not matched to a gene: 8. Germline assignment: CDR1 LNHDA and CDR2 SQIVND (reference sequence). The CDR3 sequence is 16 residues long. CDR3 in amino acids: CASSRPRDRDNQPQHF. Here the CDR3 DNA reads TGTGCCAGTAGTAGGCCCCGGGACAGGGATAATCAGCCCCAGCATTTT.

The chain recombines TRBV10-3 with TRBJ1-1, with no clear D. The V end was cut by 2 bases, the J end by 5 bases, with 15 bases between. The CDR3 consists of 15 residues. CDR1 and CDR2 from the germline V gene are ENHRY and SYGVKD. This chain's CDR3 is CAISENAGFGTEAFF. The CDR3 DNA sequence: TGTGCCATCAGTGAGAACGCCGGGTTCGGGACTGAAGCTTTCTTT.

The J gene is TRBJ2-7, the V gene TRBV27, with a weak D call TRBD1 (6 bases). The CDR3 is 14 residues long. Germline-derived CDR1 and CDR2 are MNHEY and SMNVEV (reference sequence). V lost 5 bases, J lost 0 bases, and 11 bases lay in between. The CDR3 here is CASSPRDTSYEQYF. The CDR3 nucleotides read TGTGCCAGCAGTCCCCGGGACACCTCCTACGAGCAGTACTTC.

This clone was seen a few times. The chain carries TRBV28 and TRBJ1-2; perhaps TRBD1 as D (5 bases). Between the trimmed V and J ends, which lost 8 bases and 2 bases, there was a span of 15 bases. This CDR3 has 14 amino acids. Germline CDR1 is MDHEN and CDR2 is SYDVKM. The CDR3 here is CASATGGWNYGYTF. Written as DNA, the CDR3 is TGTGCCAGCGCCACGGGGGGTTGGAACTATGGCTACACCTTC.

The chain couples TRBV5-4 to TRBJ2-1, with D unclear. CDR3 length: 14 residues. Looked up from germline, CDR1 is SGHNT and CDR2 is YYREEE (reference sequence). V shed 7 bases and J shed 1 base, with 12 bases lying between them. The CDR3 protein is CASLVAGSYNEQFF. The CDR3, as DNA: TGTGCCAGCTTAGTAGCCGGGTCCTACAATGAGCAGTTCTTC.

The rearrangement joins TRBV28 to TRBJ2-7; D possibly corresponds to TRBD1 (6 bases). Deletions cut 6 bases from V and 0 bases from J, with 18 bases between. CDR3 length: 16 residues. In germline, CDR1 is MDHEN, CDR2 SYDVKM. The chain's CDR3 is CASSPTGQSRSYEQYF. CDR3 in DNA: TGTGCCAGCAGCCCCACCGGACAGTCCCGCTCCTACGAGCAGTACTTC. Together with reference TRBV28 and TRBJ2-7, the CDR3 gives the full variable domain: DVKVTQSSRYLVKRTGEKVFLECVQDMDHENMFWYRQDPGLGLRLIYFSYDVKMKEKGDIPEGYSVSREKKERFSLILESASTNQTSMYLCASSPTGQSRSYEQYFGPGTRLTVT.

The rearrangement uses TRBV7-9 and TRBJ2-7; D could derive from TRBD1 or TRBD2 (5 bases each). Between the trimmed V and J ends, which lost 3 bases and 3 bases, there was a span of 12 bases. The CDR3 contains 14 residues. In germline, CDR1 is SEHNR, CDR2 FQNEAQ (reference sequence). As DNA, the CDR3 is TGTGCCAGCAGCTTGGCCGGGACGGACTACGAGCAGTACTTC. Its protein is CASSLAGTDYEQYF.

The chain joins TRBV10-1 to TRBJ1-1; D gene unclear. V lost 0 bases and J lost 1, with 6 bases in between. Germline CDR1 and CDR2: WNHNN and SYGVQD (reference sequence). CDR3 length: 14 residues. This CDR3 reads CASSESPGNTEAFF. DNA of the CDR3: TGCGCCAGCAGTGAGTCCCCGGGGAACACTGAAGCTTTCTTT.

The chain links TRBV5-1 to TRBJ2-1; 7 nucleotides match TRBD2. After removal of 2 bases from V and 7 bases from J, the junction contained 9 bases not matched to a gene. This CDR3 spans 15 amino acids. Germline lookup yields CDR1 SGHRS and CDR2 YFSETQ. The CDR3 nucleotides are TGCGCCAGCAGCTTTTATGTGGGAGGGGATAATGAGCAGTTCTTC. Amino acid sequence: CASSFYVGGDNEQFF.

The chain uses TRBV7-9 and TRBJ2-4; 9 bases match TRBD2. Trimming at V came to 5 bases and at J to 5 bases, leaving 10 bases not matched to a gene. This CDR3 has 16 amino acids. The germline gives CDR1 SEHNR, CDR2 FQNEAQ (reference sequence). The CDR3 sequence: CASSPIPTSGQNIQYF. The CDR3, as DNA: TGTGCCAGCAGCCCCATCCCGACTAGCGGCCAAAACATTCAGTACTTC.

The rearrangement links TRBV7-9 to TRBJ2-3; D assignment may be TRBD1 or TRBD2 (5 bases each). The CDR3 runs 15 residues. V gave up 1 base and J gave up 4 bases, with 12 bases separating them. CDR1 is SEHNR, CDR2 FQNEAQ, per germline (reference sequence). This CDR3 is CASSLVGSGPDTQYF. Written as DNA, the CDR3 is TGTGCCAGCAGCTTAGTAGGGTCGGGGCCAGATACGCAGTATTTT.

V gene TRBV7-9 combines with J gene TRBJ2-7; TRBD2 is a possible D gene (6 bases). The ends were cut back, 5 bases at V and 3 bases at J, with 20 bases in the middle. This CDR3 region has 16 residues. In germline, CDR1 is SEHNR, CDR2 FQNEAQ (reference sequence). The CDR3 DNA is TGTGCCAGCAGCCCACCGGGACTCCTCTTAAACTACGAGCAGTACTTC. As protein: CASSPPGLLLNYEQYF.

This clone was observed once. This chain connects TRBV2 to TRBJ2-3, with TRBD1 identical over 10 bases. This CDR3 has 14 residues. Losses at the gene ends were 6 bases for V and 4 bases for J; bases not matched to a gene: 4. CDR1 is SNHLY and CDR2 is FYNNEI in the germline V gene. CDR3 sequence: CASSLTGGADTQYF. DNA for the CDR3: TGTGCCAGCAGCCTGACAGGGGGCGCAGATACGCAGTATTTT. Looking up the rest from reference TRBV2 and TRBJ2-3 gives the full variable domain: EPEVTQTPSHQVTQMGQEVILRCVPISNHLYFYWYRQILGQKVEFLVSFYNNEISEKSEIFDDQFSVERPDGSNFTLKIRSTKLEDSAMYFCASSLTGGADTQYFGPGTRLTVL.

DNA for the CDR3: TGTGCCAGCAGTTACCGGGACAGGCGATCTTACGAGCAGTACTTC. Translated, it gives CASSYRDRRSYEQYF. The rearrangement uses TRBV28 and TRBJ2-7; TRBD1 matches at 8 bases. CDR1 MDHEN and CDR2 SYDVKM come from the germline V gene. This CDR3 is built from 15 residues. The V gene end was trimmed by 4 bases and the J gene end by 4 bases; junction bases not matched to a gene: 9.

This sequence joins TRBV5-4 and TRBJ2-3; 15 bases line up with TRBD2. With 4 bases clipped from V and 2 bases from J, the junction kept 11 bases outside the gene matches. CDR1 SGHNT and CDR2 YYREEE come from the germline V gene (reference sequence). CDR3 length equals 19 residues. As DNA, the CDR3 is TGTGCCAGCAGCCGCGAGGGGACTAGCGGGGGGAGATTCACAGATACGCAGTATTTT. Its translation: CASSREGTSGGRFTDTQYF.

This clone has only one observation. The chain combines TRBV11-2 with TRBJ1-2; D not certain. Germline V gives CDR1 SGHAT, CDR2 FQNNGV. CDR3 length: 16 amino acids. The V gene lost 7 bases and the J gene lost 4 bases, with 22 bases spanning the gap. The CDR3 DNA reads TGTGCCAGCAACGTAGGGTCAGCCCTCGTGGGCTATGGCTACACCTTC. Translation: CASNVGSALVGYGYTF.

The count of this clone is one. The V call is TRBV7-3, the J call TRBJ2-1, with D perhaps being TRBD1 or TRBD2 (5 bases each). CDR1 and CDR2 from the germline V gene are SGHTA and FQGTGA. V was trimmed by 2 bases and J by 6 bases, leaving 8 bases between them. This CDR3 comprises 13 residues. Here the CDR3 DNA reads TGTGCCAGCAGCTTAGGGGGACCCAATGAGCAGTTCTTC. As protein: CASSLGGPNEQFF.

The chain is built from TRBV11-3 and TRBJ2-1; 7 nucleotides match TRBD2. This CDR3 is built from 14 residues. The ends lost 8 bases at V and 6 bases at J; junction bases unmatched: 10. Germline lookup yields CDR1 SGHNT and CDR2 YENEEA. Written as DNA, the CDR3 is TGTGCCAGCGGCCCTTGGGAGGGCCGCAATGAGCAGTTCTTC. It codes for CASGPWEGRNEQFF. The variable domain in full, with the rest retrieved from reference TRBV11-3 and TRBJ2-1, is EAGVVQSPRYKIIEKKQPVAFWCNPISGHNTLYWYLQNLGQGPELLIRYENEEAVDDSQLPKDRFSAERLKGVDSTLKIQPAELGDSAVYLCASGPWEGRNEQFFGPGTRLTVL.

The chain employs TRBV10-2 and TRBJ1-5; 7 bases are a match to TRBD1. V was pared by 3 bases and J by 3 bases, with 5 bases of the junction left unmatched. Germline V gene lookup returns CDR1 WSHSY and CDR2 SAAADI. The CDR3 runs to 15 residues. Here the CDR3 DNA reads TGCGCCAGCAGTGACCCGGGACAGTTCAATCAGCCCCAGCATTTT. This encodes CASSDPGQFNQPQHF.

The V call is TRBV4-2, the J call TRBJ2-1; 11 bases are a match to TRBD2. V dropped 0 bases and J dropped 3; count of bases not matched to a gene: 1. Germline V gene lookup returns CDR1 LGHNA and CDR2 YNFKEQ. The CDR3 spans 16 residues. CDR3 protein: CASSQEGTSGYNEQFF. CDR3 bases: TGTGCCAGCAGCCAAGAGGGGACTAGCGGCTACAATGAGCAGTTCTTC.

V usage is TRBV18 and J usage is TRBJ1-1; D call uncertain. CDR1 is KGHSH and CDR2 is LQKENI in the germline V gene. V was trimmed by 1 base and J by 0 bases, leaving 9 bases between them. The CDR3 contains 15 residues. The CDR3 bases are TGTGCCAGCTCACCACAGAGGGTGATGAACACTGAAGCTTTCTTT. Protein sequence: CASSPQRVMNTEAFF.

The V call is TRBV9, the J call TRBJ2-1, with 9 bases matching TRBD1. The trim removed 4 bases at V and 5 bases at J, leaving 4 bases unmatched. The CDR3 contains 14 residues. Germline values: CDR1 SGDLS, CDR2 YYNGEE. The CDR3 loop is CASSLGTGNNEQFF. CDR3 sequence (DNA): TGTGCCAGCAGCCTCGGGACAGGGAACAATGAGCAGTTCTTC.

The chain carries TRBV18 and TRBJ1-1, with 8 nucleotides matching TRBD1. The CDR3 consists of 15 residues. With 3 bases clipped from V and 1 base from J, the junction kept 4 bases outside the gene matches. The V gene's germline CDR1 is KGHSH and CDR2 LQKENI. The CDR3 coding sequence is TGTGCCAGCTCACCGGGACAGGCCCAGAACACTGAAGCTTTCTTT. Protein sequence: CASSPGQAQNTEAFF.

This sequence joins TRBV7-3 and TRBJ2-3; D gene uncertain. The CDR3 is 15 amino acids. Trimming removed 5 bases from V and 1 base from J, with 13 bases in between. Germline CDR1 is SGHTA and CDR2 is FQGTGA. The CDR3 region is CASSPSPQGTDTQYF. The CDR3 DNA follows: TGTGCCAGCAGCCCCTCACCCCAAGGCACAGATACGCAGTATTTT.

In its sample, this clone was seen a few times. CDR3 sequence: CASGSIYEQYF. Written as DNA, the CDR3 is TGTGCCAGCGGTTCAATCTACGAGCAGTACTTC. This chain connects TRBV28 to TRBJ2-7; D is uncertain. The germline V and J ends were trimmed by 8 bases and 3 bases, with 8 bases remaining between them. This CDR3 is built from 11 residues. Germline V lookup: CDR1 MDHEN, CDR2 SYDVKM.

This CDR3 reads CASSLGTSAGELFF. DNA of the CDR3: TGTGCCAGCAGCTTGGGAACTAGCGCCGGGGAGCTGTTTTTT. The V and J genes are TRBV5-6 and TRBJ2-2; 7 bases are a match to TRBD2. The trim removed 0 bases at V and 6 bases at J, leaving 2 bases unmatched. Germline V lookup: CDR1 SGHDT, CDR2 YYEEEE. This CDR3 is built from 14 residues.

This chain uses TRBV18 with TRBJ1-1; D perhaps matches TRBD1 (6 bases). The CDR3 extends over 14 amino acids. CDR1 and CDR2 (germline): KGHSH, LQKENI. The V gene lost 4 bases and the J gene lost 3 bases, with 12 bases spanning the gap. The CDR3 DNA sequence: TGTGCCAGCTCACAACAGGGTGGGGACACTGAAGCTTTCTTT. Protein: CASSQQGGDTEAFF.

The chain recombines TRBV7-2 with TRBJ2-7; D is ambiguous. The CDR3 totals 14 residues. Germline loops: CDR1 SGHTA, CDR2 FQGNSA. With 6 bases removed from V and 0 bases from J, the gap between germline ends came to 12 bases. DNA of the CDR3: TGTGCCAGCAGAAGCATCCTACTCTCCTACGAGCAGTACTTC. Translated: CASRSILLSYEQYF.

Concerning this clone: A much bigger clone sits one base away, suggesting this may be a read error. CDR3 region: CASSVGVNYGYTF. In nucleotides, the CDR3 is TGTGCCAGCAGCGTAGGGGTAAACTATGGCTACACCTTC. J is TRBJ1-2 and V is TRBV9; D not resolved. In germline, CDR1 is SGDLS, CDR2 YYNGEE. V was cut by 0 bases and J by 2 bases, with 5 bases left in between. The CDR3 consists of 13 residues.